Below are 20 T cell receptor beta chains sequenced from a single sample in a study of shared clonotypes between healthy human individuals. The protocol was immunoSEQ multiplex PCR, while the TCRdb copy is restricted to in-frame clones and leaves out a portion. The table lists about 530,000 clones, around 79% of them singletons, with roughly an eighth in the top ten. Material for sequencing was PBMCs. These receptors were obtained from a woman between 40 and 55 years old in good health. Some clones in this sample may be carry-over from other donors' samples.

The J gene is TRBJ2-2, the V gene TRBV6-6; D gene uncertain. CDR1 and CDR2 from the germline V gene are MNHNY and SVGAGI (reference sequence). The CDR3 is made up of 16 amino acids. Trimming stripped 4 bases from V and 7 bases from J, with 19 bases between. CDR3 residues: CASSFPYTRRVGELFF. CDR3 DNA sequence: TGTGCCAGCAGTTTCCCATACACCCGTCGGGTCGGGGAGCTGTTTTTT.

V gene TRBV27 combines with J gene TRBJ2-7; possible D gene TRBD1, 5 bases. This CDR3 has 10 residues. Germline-derived CDR1 and CDR2 are MNHEY and SMNVEV (reference sequence). V was cut by 10 bases and J by 9 bases, with 13 bases left in between. The CDR3 DNA is TGTGCCACTTCTCAAACAGGGCAGTACTTC. Its translation is CATSQTGQYF.

The chain uses TRBV19 and TRBJ2-7; TRBD1 agrees at 7 bases. Germline V gene data show CDR1 as LNHDA and CDR2 as SQIVND (reference sequence). The CDR3 covers 14 residues. The V segment lost 4 bases and the J segment 2 bases; nucleotides outside the gene matches: 5. In nucleotides, the CDR3 is TGTGCCAGTAGTAAACGACAGGGCCCCTACGAGCAGTACTTC. This translates into CASSKRQGPYEQYF.

This clone was recorded a few times. The chain recombines TRBV28 with TRBJ1-3, with D unresolved. There are 13 residues in the CDR3. The germline V gene has CDR1 MDHEN and CDR2 SYDVKM. V was shortened by 3 bases and J by 2 bases, with 5 bases between the two germline ends. The CDR3, as DNA: TGTGCCAGCAGTTTCCGAACTGGAAACACCATATATTTT. Translated, it gives CASSFRTGNTIYF.

On this clone itself: A much larger clone sits a single nucleotide away, making a read error possible. The rearrangement joins TRBV6-4 to TRBJ2-3, with 12 bases identical to TRBD1. Germline trimming cut 6 bases from V and 4 bases from J; bases unmatched to any gene: 2. The CDR3 extends over 14 amino acids. Germline values: CDR1 MRHNA, CDR2 SNTAGT. In DNA form, the CDR3 reads TGTGCCAGCAGCGGGACAGGGGGCGCAGATACGCAGTATTTT. It encodes CASSGTGGADTQYF.

This chain uses TRBV7-2 with TRBJ2-1; D is undetermined. This CDR3 comprises 11 residues. V gave up 5 bases and J gave up 9 bases, with 8 bases separating them. The germline V gene has CDR1 SGHTA and CDR2 FQGNSA. For the CDR3, the DNA is TGTGCCAGCAGCCCCGGAACTGAGCAGTTCTTC. This encodes CASSPGTEQFF.

This chain links TRBV27 with TRBJ1-4, with D perhaps matching TRBD1 (6 bases). V lost 8 bases to trimming and J lost 5 bases, with 15 bases between them. Germline V gene sequence: CDR1 MNHEY, CDR2 SMNVEV (reference sequence). The CDR3 runs to 14 residues. The CDR3 nucleotides read TGTGCCAGCTTTGGGGGGGCTTCAAATGAAAAACTGTTTTTT. It encodes CASFGGASNEKLFF.

A word on this clone: A junction boundary mismatches the germline segment, possibly from a read error. The chain recombines TRBV5-6 with TRBJ1-5; D gene ambiguous. The CDR3 has 16 amino acids. Germline lookup yields CDR1 SGHDT and CDR2 YYEEEE. This CDR3 is CASSLAVGLQQSAPAF. In DNA, the CDR3 is TGTGCCAGCAGCTTGGCAGTTGGGCTGCAGCAATCAGCCCCAGCATTT.

The chain has TRBV7-3 and TRBJ1-5, with 7 bases lining up with TRBD1. CDR3 size: 14 residues. Trimming took 3 bases from V and 5 from J; bases not matched to a gene: 4. From germline, CDR1 is SGHTA and CDR2 FQGTGA. The CDR3 coding sequence is TGTGCCAGCAGCTTGGGAGGGGGCCATCAGCCCCAGCATTTT. Protein product: CASSLGGGHQPQHF.

This rearrangement joins TRBV7-2 to TRBJ2-2; possible D gene TRBD1, 6 bases. Germline CDR1 reads SGHTA; CDR2 reads FQGNSA. V lost 5 bases to trimming and J lost 1 base, with 11 bases between them. The CDR3 has 15 residues. CDR3 residues: CASSPRGRNTGELFF. As DNA, the CDR3 is TGTGCCAGCAGCCCCAGGGGTAGGAACACCGGGGAGCTGTTTTTT.

The rearrangement joins TRBV7-3 to TRBJ2-1; maybe TRBD1 (5 bases). The CDR3 runs to 12 residues. V was cut by 4 bases and J by 10 bases, with 11 bases left in between. Germline-derived CDR1 and CDR2 are SGHTA and FQGTGA. The CDR3 region is CASSSRVGEQFF. CDR3 in DNA: TGTGCCAGCAGCTCCAGGGTGGGCGAGCAGTTCTTC.

The chain is built from TRBV28 and TRBJ2-5, with 16 positions matching TRBD2. Trimming took 4 bases from V and 9 from J; bases not matched to a gene: 5. Germline V lookup: CDR1 MDHEN, CDR2 SYDVKM. The CDR3 spans 15 residues. CDR3 in amino acids: CASSSPGLAGGAQYF. CDR3 bases: TGTGCCAGCAGTTCCCCGGGACTAGCGGGAGGGGCCCAGTACTTC.

The V gene is TRBV6-5, the J gene TRBJ1-1, with TRBD1 matching over 7 bases. This CDR3 is built from 15 residues. Trimming took 0 bases from V and 2 from J; bases not matched to a gene: 3. Looked up from germline, CDR1 is MNHEY and CDR2 is SVGAGI. This chain's CDR3 is CASSYSGQRNTEAFF. The CDR3, as DNA: TGTGCCAGCAGTTACTCGGGACAGAGAAACACTGAAGCTTTCTTT.

The rearrangement uses TRBV19 and TRBJ2-7; 7 nucleotides match TRBD2. CDR1 and CDR2 (germline): LNHDA, SQIVND (reference sequence). This CDR3 region has 13 residues. Trimming removed 6 bases from V and 0 bases from J; junction bases left unmatched: 2. In DNA, the CDR3 is TGTGCCAGTAGGCGGGGGAGCTCCTACGAGCAGTACTTC. It yields the protein CASRRGSSYEQYF.

This clone was observed many times. CDR3 coding DNA: TGTGCCAGCAGGTTTAGCACAGATACGCAGTATTTT. It specifies CASRFSTDTQYF. The rearrangement uses TRBV28 and TRBJ2-3; unclear D gene. Germline V gives CDR1 MDHEN, CDR2 SYDVKM. The V end lost 6 bases, the J end lost 0 bases, and 4 bases lay between the germline ends. The CDR3 loop spans 12 amino acids.

The chain has TRBV10-3 and TRBJ2-6; D unresolved. The V gene lost 0 bases and the J gene lost 0 bases, with 9 bases spanning the gap. Per germline, CDR1 ENHRY and CDR2 SYGVKD. The CDR3 runs to 17 residues. The CDR3 here is CAISESGPSSGANVLTF. DNA for the CDR3: TGTGCCATCAGTGAGTCGGGTCCTAGCTCTGGGGCCAACGTCCTGACTTTC.

The genes are TRBV7-9 and TRBJ1-1, with 8 bases identical to TRBD1. Germline CDR1 reads SEHNR; CDR2 reads FQNEAQ (reference sequence). This CDR3 region has 15 residues. V gave up 1 base and J gave up 5 bases; unmatched junction bases: 6. The CDR3 DNA is TGTGCCAGCAGCTTAGAGGCAGGGGGCGGGACTGAAGCTTTCTTT. Amino acid sequence: CASSLEAGGGTEAFF.

The chain has TRBV9 and TRBJ2-5; D is uncertain. The V gene lost 4 bases and the J gene lost 5 bases, with 12 bases spanning the gap. CDR3 length: 13 residues. The germline V gene encodes CDR1 SGDLS and CDR2 YYNGEE. CDR3 region: CASSQDPRETQYF. Written as DNA, the CDR3 is TGTGCCAGCAGCCAGGACCCGAGGGAGACCCAGTACTTC.

The gene calls are TRBV6-4 and TRBJ1-2, with 10 bases identical to TRBD1. V shed 6 bases, J shed 2 bases, and the junction held 6 bases outside the gene matches. Germline V gene lookup returns CDR1 MRHNA and CDR2 SNTAGT. CDR3 length equals 15 residues. The CDR3 nucleotides are TGTGCCAGCAGGCCGGGACAGGGGAGCAACTATGGCTACACCTTC. It translates to CASRPGQGSNYGYTF.

The chain joins TRBV28 to TRBJ2-5; the match to TRBD1 covers 8 bases. The CDR3 spans 14 residues. Germline CDR1 is MDHEN and CDR2 is SYDVKM. With V trimmed by 2 bases and J by 5 bases, 4 bases remained unmatched. The CDR3 nucleotides are TGTGCCAGCAGTTTAGGCAGGGGGCCGGAGACCCAGTACTTC. Translating gives CASSLGRGPETQYF. Using reference TRBV28 and TRBJ2-5 for the parts outside the CDR3, the full variable domain is DVKVTQSSRYLVKRTGEKVFLECVQDMDHENMFWYRQDPGLGLRLIYFSYDVKMKEKGDIPEGYSVSREKKERFSLILESASTNQTSMYLCASSLGRGPETQYFGPGTRLLVL.